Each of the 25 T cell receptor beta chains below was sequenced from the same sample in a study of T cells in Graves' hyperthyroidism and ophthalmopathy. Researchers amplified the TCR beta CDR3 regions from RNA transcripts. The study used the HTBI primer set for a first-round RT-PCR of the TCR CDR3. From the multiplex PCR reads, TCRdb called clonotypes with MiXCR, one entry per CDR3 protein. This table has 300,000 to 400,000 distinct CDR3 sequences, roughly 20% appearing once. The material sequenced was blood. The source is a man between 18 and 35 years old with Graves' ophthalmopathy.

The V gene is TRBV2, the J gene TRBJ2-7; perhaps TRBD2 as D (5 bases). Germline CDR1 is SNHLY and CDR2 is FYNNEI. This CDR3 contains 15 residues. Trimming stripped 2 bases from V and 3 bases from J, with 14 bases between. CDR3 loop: CASSELISGFYEQYF. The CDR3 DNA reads TGTGCCAGCAGTGAACTCATTTCGGGATTCTACGAGCAGTACTTC.

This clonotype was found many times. The CDR3 bases are TGCAGTCTGGGTGGGCGGGTCCAGGCCGAGCAGTACTTC. Translating it yields CSLGGRVQAEQYF. The rearrangement uses TRBV20-1 and TRBJ2-7; D is possibly TRBD2 (5 bases). V was shortened by 8 bases and J by 6 bases, with 20 bases between the two germline ends. Germline CDR1 DFQATT, CDR2 SNEGSKA (reference sequence). This CDR3 comprises 13 residues.

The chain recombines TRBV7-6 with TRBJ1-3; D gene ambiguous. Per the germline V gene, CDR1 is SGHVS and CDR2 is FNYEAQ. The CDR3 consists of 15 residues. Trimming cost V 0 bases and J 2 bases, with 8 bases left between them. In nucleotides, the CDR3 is TGTGCCAGCAGCTTAGCCGGCGGTACTGGAAACACCATATATTTT. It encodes CASSLAGGTGNTIYF.

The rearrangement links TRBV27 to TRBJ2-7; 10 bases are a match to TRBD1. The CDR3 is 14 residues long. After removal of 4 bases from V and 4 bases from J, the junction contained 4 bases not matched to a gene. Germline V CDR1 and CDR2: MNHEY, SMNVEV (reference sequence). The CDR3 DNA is TGTGCCAGCAGTTACGACAGGGGGCCTTACGAGCAGTACTTC. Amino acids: CASSYDRGPYEQYF.

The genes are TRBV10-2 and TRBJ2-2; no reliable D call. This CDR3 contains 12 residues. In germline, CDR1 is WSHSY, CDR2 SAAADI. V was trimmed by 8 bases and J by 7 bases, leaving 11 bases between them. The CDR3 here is CASRFKDGELFF. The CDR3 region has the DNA TGCGCCAGCCGCTTTAAGGACGGGGAGCTGTTTTTT.

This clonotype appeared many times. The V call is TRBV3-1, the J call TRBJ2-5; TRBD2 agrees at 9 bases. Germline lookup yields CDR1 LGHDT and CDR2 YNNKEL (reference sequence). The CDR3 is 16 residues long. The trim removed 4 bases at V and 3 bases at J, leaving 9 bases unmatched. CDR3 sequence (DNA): TGTGCCAGCAGCCGTTATAGCGGGGGAAGGAAAGAGACCCAGTACTTC. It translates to CASSRYSGGRKETQYF.

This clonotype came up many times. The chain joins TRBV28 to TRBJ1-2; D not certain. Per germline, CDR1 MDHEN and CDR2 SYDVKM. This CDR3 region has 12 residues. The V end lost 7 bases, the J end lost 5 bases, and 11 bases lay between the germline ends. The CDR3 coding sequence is TGTGCCAGCACCCTGGCGGGGTATGGCTACACCTTC. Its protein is CASTLAGYGYTF.

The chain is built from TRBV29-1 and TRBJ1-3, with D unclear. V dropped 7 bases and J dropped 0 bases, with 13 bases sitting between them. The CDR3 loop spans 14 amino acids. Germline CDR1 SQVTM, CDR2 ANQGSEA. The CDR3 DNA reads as TGCAGCGCCCGGACGGGCAGCTCTGGAAACACCATATATTTT. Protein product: CSARTGSSGNTIYF.

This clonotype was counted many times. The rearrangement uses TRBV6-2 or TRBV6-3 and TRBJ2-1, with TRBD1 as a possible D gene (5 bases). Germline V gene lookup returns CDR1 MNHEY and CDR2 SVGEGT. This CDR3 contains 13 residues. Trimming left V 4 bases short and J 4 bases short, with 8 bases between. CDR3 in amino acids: CASSSTEYNEQFF. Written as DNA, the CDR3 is TGTGCCAGCAGTTCGACAGAGTACAATGAGCAGTTCTTC.

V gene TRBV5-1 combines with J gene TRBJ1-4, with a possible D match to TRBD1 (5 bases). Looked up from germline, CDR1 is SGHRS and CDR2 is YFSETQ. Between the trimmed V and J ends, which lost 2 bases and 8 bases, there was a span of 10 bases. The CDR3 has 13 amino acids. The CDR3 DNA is TGCGCCAGCAGCTTACGACAGACCGAAAAACTGTTTTTT. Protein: CASSLRQTEKLFF.

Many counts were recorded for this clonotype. CDR3 region: CASSLPRTSDYEQYF. CDR3 nucleotides: TGTGCCAGCAGCCTGCCCCGGACTAGTGACTACGAGCAGTACTTC. The V call is TRBV5-5, the J call TRBJ2-7; 7 bases are shared with TRBD2. Germline V lookup: CDR1 SGHKS, CDR2 YYEKEE (reference sequence). The CDR3 consists of 15 residues. The junction had 10 bases not matched to a gene; V was cut back by 4 bases and J by 3 bases.

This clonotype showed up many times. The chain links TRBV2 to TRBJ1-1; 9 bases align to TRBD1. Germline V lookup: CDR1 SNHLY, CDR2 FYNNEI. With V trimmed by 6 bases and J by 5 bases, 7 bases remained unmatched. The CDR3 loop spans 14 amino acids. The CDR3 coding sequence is TGTGCCAGCAGCCTCCTGGGACAGGGTACTGAAGCTTTCTTT. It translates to CASSLLGQGTEAFF.

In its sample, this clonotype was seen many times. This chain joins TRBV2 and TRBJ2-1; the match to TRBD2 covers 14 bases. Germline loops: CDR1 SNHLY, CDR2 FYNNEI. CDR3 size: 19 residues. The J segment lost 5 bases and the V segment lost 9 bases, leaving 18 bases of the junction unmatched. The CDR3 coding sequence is TGTGCCAGTTGGGGACCGGGACTAGCGGGGGCCCTCAGGGACAATGAGCAGTTCTTC. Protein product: CASWGPGLAGALRDNEQFF.

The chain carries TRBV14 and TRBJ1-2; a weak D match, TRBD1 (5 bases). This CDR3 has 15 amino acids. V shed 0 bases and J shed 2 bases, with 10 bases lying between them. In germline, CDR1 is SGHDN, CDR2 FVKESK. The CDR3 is CASSQDQGSNYGYTF. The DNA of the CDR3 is TGTGCCAGCAGCCAAGATCAGGGATCCAACTATGGCTACACCTTC.

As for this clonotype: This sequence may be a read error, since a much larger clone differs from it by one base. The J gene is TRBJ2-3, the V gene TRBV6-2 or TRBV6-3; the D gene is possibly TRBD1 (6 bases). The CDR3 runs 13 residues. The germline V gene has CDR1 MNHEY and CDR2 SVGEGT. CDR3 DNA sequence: TGTGCCAGCAGTGCGGACAGCACAGATACGCGGTATTTT. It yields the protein CASSADSTDTRYF.

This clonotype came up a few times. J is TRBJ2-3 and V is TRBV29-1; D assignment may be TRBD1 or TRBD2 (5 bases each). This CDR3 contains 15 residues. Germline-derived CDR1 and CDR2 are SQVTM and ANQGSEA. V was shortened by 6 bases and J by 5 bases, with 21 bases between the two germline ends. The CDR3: CSVSGIDGGVDTQYF. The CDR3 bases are TGCAGCGTATCGGGTATAGATGGGGGAGTAGATACGCAGTATTTT.

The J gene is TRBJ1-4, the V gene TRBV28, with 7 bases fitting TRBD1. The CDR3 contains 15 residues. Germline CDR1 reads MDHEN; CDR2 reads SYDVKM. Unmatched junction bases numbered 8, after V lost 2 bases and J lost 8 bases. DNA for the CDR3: TGTGCCAGCAGTTTACCTCTTACAGGGGACGAAAAACTGTTTTTT. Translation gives CASSLPLTGDEKLFF. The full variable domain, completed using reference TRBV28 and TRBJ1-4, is DVKVTQSSRYLVKRTGEKVFLECVQDMDHENMFWYRQDPGLGLRLIYFSYDVKMKEKGDIPEGYSVSREKKERFSLILESASTNQTSMYLCASSLPLTGDEKLFFGSGTQLSVL.

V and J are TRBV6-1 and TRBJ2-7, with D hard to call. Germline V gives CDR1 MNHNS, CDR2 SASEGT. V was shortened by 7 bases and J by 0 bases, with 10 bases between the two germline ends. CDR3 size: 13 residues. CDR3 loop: CASIPQNSYEQYF. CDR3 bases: TGTGCCAGCATACCACAAAACTCCTACGAGCAGTACTTC.

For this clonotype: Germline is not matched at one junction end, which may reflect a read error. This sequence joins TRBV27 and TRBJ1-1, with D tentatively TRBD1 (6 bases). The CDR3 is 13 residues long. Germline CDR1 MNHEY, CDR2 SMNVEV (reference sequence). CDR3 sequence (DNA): TGTGTCAGCAGTAGGGACATCGGCACTGAAGCTTTCTTT. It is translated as CVSSRDIGTEAFF.

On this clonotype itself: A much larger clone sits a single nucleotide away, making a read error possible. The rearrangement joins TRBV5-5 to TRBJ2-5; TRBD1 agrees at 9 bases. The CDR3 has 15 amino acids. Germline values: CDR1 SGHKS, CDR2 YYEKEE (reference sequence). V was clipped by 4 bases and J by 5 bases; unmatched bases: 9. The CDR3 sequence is CASSLTGGCWETQYF. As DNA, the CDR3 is TGTGCCAGCAGCCTGACAGGGGGATGTTGGGAGACCCAGTACTTC.

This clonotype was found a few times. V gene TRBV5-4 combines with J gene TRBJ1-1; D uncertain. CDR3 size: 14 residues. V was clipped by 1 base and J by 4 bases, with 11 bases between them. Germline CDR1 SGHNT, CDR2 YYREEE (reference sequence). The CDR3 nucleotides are TGTGCCAGCAGCTTGCAAGGTGGAAGCACTGAAGCTTTCTTT. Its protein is CASSLQGGSTEAFF.

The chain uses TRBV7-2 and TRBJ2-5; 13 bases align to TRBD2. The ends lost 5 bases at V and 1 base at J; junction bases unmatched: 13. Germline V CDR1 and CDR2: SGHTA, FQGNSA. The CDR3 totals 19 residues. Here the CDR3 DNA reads TGTGCCAGCAGCCGCAGACTAGCGGGGGGCCTTGTAATCCAAGAGACCCAGTACTTC. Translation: CASSRRLAGGLVIQETQYF.

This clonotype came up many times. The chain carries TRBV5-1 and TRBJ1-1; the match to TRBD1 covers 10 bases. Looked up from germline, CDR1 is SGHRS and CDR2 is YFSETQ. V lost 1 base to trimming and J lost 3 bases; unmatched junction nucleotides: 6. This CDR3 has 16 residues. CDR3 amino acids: CASSLWGGTGDTEAFF. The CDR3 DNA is TGCGCCAGCAGCTTGTGGGGAGGGACAGGGGACACTGAAGCTTTCTTT.

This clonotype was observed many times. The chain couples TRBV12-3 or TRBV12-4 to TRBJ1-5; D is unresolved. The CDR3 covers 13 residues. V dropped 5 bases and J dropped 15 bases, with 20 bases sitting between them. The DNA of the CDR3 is TGTGCCAGCAGTCTCGCGGGCGGAGACACAGCGCATTTT. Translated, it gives CASSLAGGDTAHF.

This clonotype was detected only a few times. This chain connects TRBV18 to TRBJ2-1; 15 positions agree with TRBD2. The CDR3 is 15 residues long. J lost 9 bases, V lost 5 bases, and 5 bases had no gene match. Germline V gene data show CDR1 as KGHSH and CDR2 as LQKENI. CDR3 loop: CASSSGTSGGREQFF. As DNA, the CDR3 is TGTGCCAGCTCATCCGGGACTAGCGGGGGGCGTGAGCAGTTCTTC.